The clone carrying this T cell receptor beta chain was detected only a few times. Its target is not known. From germline, CDR1 is SGHRS and CDR2 YFSETQ. The CDR3 extends over 17 amino acids. Trimming removed 1 base from V and 7 bases from J; junction bases left unmatched: 12. These data belong to a study of response to subunit inactivated influenza vaccine. Study results and limitations: The authors suggested that every seasonal influenza vaccination recruits few new T cells.

TCRdb reprocessed the RT-PCR reads with MiXCR, giving one entry per CDR3 protein. Of about 520,000 distinct CDR3 sequences in the sample, around 9.9% are singletons; the top ten hold less than 15%. The rearrangement uses TRBV5-1 and TRBJ2-1, with 9 positions matching TRBD2. This TCR was sampled from a man aged 45-60 years who received an inactivated influenza vaccine. The sample consisted of PBMCs from blood, taken more than 35 days after vaccination. The CDR3 reads CASSLLGVIAGANEQFF. The CDR3 DNA reads TGCGCCAGCAGCTTGTTGGGGGTTATAGCGGGAGCTAATGAGCAGTTCTTC.